This is a list of T cell receptor beta chains from one sample in a study of cytomegalovirus exposure and HLA in healthy donors. The method was immunoSEQ multiplex PCR; TCRdb's version includes in-frame clones alone and lacks a portion of them. In the table there are roughly 170,000 clones, 80% of which are singletons. The sample was PBMCs. Receptors were obtained from a boy aged 5-17 years in good health and CMV-seronegative. CDR3s include the opening cysteine and the closing phenylalanine or tryptophan. The order of the fields is J gene, V gene, CDR3 protein.

TRBJ1-1,TRBV7-3,CASSLRADTEAFF
TRBJ1-6,TRBV2,CASRSTYGNSGSPLHF
TRBJ1-2,TRBV5-1,CASSLETQANYGYTF
TRBJ1-1,TRBV27,CASGEITGNTEAFF
TRBJ2-1,TRBV5-5,CASSPEGQVSNEQFF
TRBJ2-5,TRBV6-5,CASSYSGGQETQYF
TRBJ2-7,TRBV2,CASSDPGQDYEQYF
TRBJ1-3,TRBV15,CATRRGGIGNTIYF
TRBJ1-2,TRBV5-6,CASSSSGTRSVGGYTF
TRBJ1-1,TRBV30,CAWSAAGRTEAFF
TRBJ2-7,TRBV6-1,CASSEGAEQYF
TRBJ2-5,TRBV5-6,CASSLRYAGQRQETQYF
TRBJ1-2,TRBV19,CASRDRGEGYGYTF
TRBJ1-1,TRBV12-5,CASGSRITGRRTEAFF
TRBJ2-1,TRBV5-4,CASSLEAFPSSYNEQFF
TRBJ2-5,TRBV21-1,CASRWGQHQETQYF
TRBJ1-1,TRBV5-4,CASSSGQGTNRRGVFF
TRBJ2-3,TRBV18,CASSLGQGSTDTQYF
TRBJ2-7,TRBV9,CASSVGLAGDSYEQYF
TRBJ1-4,TRBV30,CAWSKIRGRNEKLFF
TRBJ1-5,TRBV28,CASSSPAPSGGFRNQPQHF
TRBJ2-7,TRBV27,CASSGTGSDELYF
TRBJ2-1,TRBV27,CASSSLYLSGGTRNEQFF
TRBJ2-7,TRBV15,CATSRDPRYSYEQYF
TRBJ2-3,TRBV6-5,CASSWRRTDTQYF
TRBJ1-4,TRBV30,CAWMGQGYEKLFF
TRBJ2-2,TRBV7-2,CASSLLTSGNTGELFF
TRBJ1-2,TRBV7-6,CASSPDTFNYGYTF
TRBJ1-2,TRBV12-5,CASGLTTVGGNYGYTF
TRBJ2-7,TRBV7-2,CASSPGGYEQYF
TRBJ1-4,TRBV6-5,CASSYEGQGREKLFF
TRBJ1-1,TRBV6-1,CASSVRDRVTEAFF
TRBJ2-1,TRBV6-6,CASSYPSNEQFF
TRBJ1-1,TRBV6-1,CASSEALTGQMTEAFF
TRBJ1-1,TRBV29-1,CSVQGRANTEAFF
TRBJ1-4,TRBV5-1,CASSLELGTAGEKLFF
TRBJ1-6,TRBV5-5,CASSLTGNRSSYNSPLHF
TRBJ1-1,TRBV6-5,CASSYSNPGQVTEAFF
TRBJ2-3,TRBV4-1,CASSQDLSFGGTDTQYF
TRBJ1-2,TRBV7-3,CASSLDRGVGYGYTF
TRBJ2-3,TRBV5-1,CASSLEGRGDTQYF
TRBJ2-7,TRBV30,CAWSAQAVNGEQYF
TRBJ2-5,TRBV11-2,CASSWGGEETQYF
TRBJ1-4,TRBV12-5,CASGLVSGNEKLLF
TRBJ1-6,TRBV30,CAWSPTGRPVSPLHF
TRBJ2-1,TRBV20-1,CSARGANEQFF
TRBJ1-5,TRBV19,CASSTRQGESNQPQHF
TRBJ2-1,TRBV4-1,CASSQFGTVAYNEQFF
TRBJ2-1,TRBV9,CASSATGQGKNNEQFF
TRBJ2-1,TRBV6-4,CASSDSGTGISNEQFF
TRBJ1-1,TRBV10-3,CAISEGGIPEAFF
TRBJ2-7,TRBV5-1,CASNRGGPTSYEQYF
TRBJ1-2,TRBV7-8,CASSLDSGTIGYTF